This T cell receptor (beta chain) came from a study of T cell changes during pregnancy in multiple sclerosis. Clones were sequenced by immunoSEQ multiplex PCR, and TCRdb holds only the in-frame ones, with some missing. The sample lists about 70,000 clones; 85% to 95% were seen once. The clonotype originates from a female donor with multiple sclerosis, enrolled in a pregnancy study. The material was peripheral blood, obtained before pregnancy.

The CDR3 sequence is CSVALTGTGSNEQYF. The CDR3 DNA follows: TGCAGCGTGGCTCTGACCGGGACAGGGTCGAACGAGCAGTACTTC. This chain uses TRBV29-1 with TRBJ2-7, with 9 bases lining up with TRBD1. From germline, CDR1 is SQVTM and CDR2 ANQGSEA. The CDR3 is made up of 15 amino acids. V lost 6 bases and J lost 5; bases outside the gene matches: 14.